The T cell receptor (beta chain) under discussion was sequenced for a study of T cell responses to AZD1222 COVID-19 vaccine (dated by TCRdb to the early 2020s). Looking at the study overall: AZD1222 recipients with second doses at about 4 weeks or about 12 weeks were pooled, because spike-specific TCR depth and breadth did not differ between schedules. TCR sequencing covered roughly 230 trial participants: 207 given two doses of AZD1222 and about 26 given two doses of MenACWY control vaccine. Trial participants were enrolled by age into 18-55, 56-69 and 70-plus year subgroups, with around 150, 28 and 57 TCR-sequenced participants respectively.

CDR1 and CDR2 are read off the germline V gene as SGHRS and YFSETQ. V is clipped by 0 bases and J by 1 base, and the sequence between their germline boundaries is 7 bases long. The cysteine opens and the phenylalanine closes a CDR3 of 14 amino acids. Only the CDR3 DNA is retained, 42 bases long and in frame from the first base. Comment on this clone: Its antigen specificity is not known. Base-call qualities are not available, and no considerably larger clone is one nucleotide away.

General study outcomes and caveats: No day 14 peak-response samples were available, so repertoires were characterized only after the peak T cell response. Reportedly, close to half of the unique spike-specific TCRs recognized epitopes lying outside the regions that are mutated in the B.1.351 and B.1.1.7 variants. The 56-69-year group was small, and its depth increase did not reach significance, likely because of low power. Conclusions about previously exposed vaccinees were limited because only six or seven AZD1222 recipients were SARS-CoV-2 seropositive at baseline. Vaccine-associated CD4 TCRs spanned the whole spike protein, with dominant responses in regions 160-218 and 743-854. A significant rise in spike-specific TCR breadth and depth was observed after two AZD1222 doses relative to day 0 and relative to MenACWY recipients. Participants were mostly white British and included more females than males, and it was suggested by the authors that clonal diversity may have been underestimated.

The CDR3 regions of human TCRbeta chains were subjected to immunosequencing. The paper's processing steps were these. TCRs in the repertoires were matched against a reference library of SARS-CoV-2-specific TCRs that had been generated with the MIRA antigen-specificity platform. Breadth meant the fraction of unique TCRs that were SARS-CoV-2-associated, whereas depth meant the fraction of total T cells that were SARS-CoV-2-associated. Using the MIRA data, each spike-specific TCR was assigned both to the spike region to which the TCR was reactive and to a CD4 or CD8 class. Log10-transformed breadth and depth values were compared by one-way ANOVA with Sidak's multiple comparisons tests. TCRdb holds this immuneACCESS table with in-frame rearrangements only. Some clones are missing; in checked studies, unresolved V genes explain under half, and the rest has no known cause. The V and J calls and the clone size are those of that table, but D and trimming were determined from the DNA. The sample includes over 150,000 clones, with roughly 90% observed a single time. The leading ten clones occupy 2.6% of the sample.

The intended sense of this specimen's time point label: baseline before first vaccination. Vaccinee samples were obtained from the UK trials COV001 and COV002, which included a single-blind randomized controlled phase 2/3 trial of AZD1222 (ChAdOx1 nCoV-19) in healthy adults. For TCRbeta chain sequencing, PBMC samples were collected from trial participants at day 0 and at day 28 after the second dose. The V and J genes are TRBV5-1 and TRBJ1-2; there is no confident call for the D gene. Source: peripheral blood, taken on day 0 of AZD1222 vaccination. This TCR derives from an adult in good health. The DNA reads TGCGCCAGCAGCTTGGAGCCTATTAACTATGGCTACACCTTC. This gives the protein CASSLEPINYGYTF.